This entry lists 6 T cell receptor beta chains sequenced from one sample in a study of blood T cell repertoires in COVID-19 (TCRdb year 2020). Library preparation used the immunoSEQ multiplex PCR assay. TCRdb mirrors the immuneACCESS table, restricted to in-frame sequences. Some clones are absent from its copies; in checked studies, under half trace to an unresolved V gene, and the reason for the others is unknown. This sample holds about 14,000 clones; 75% to 90% were observed only once. The top ten clonotypes cover 12% to 15% of the sample. The sequenced sample was peripheral blood. These receptors came from a man aged 50-59 years with active COVID-19.

This clone was detected only once. This rearrangement joins TRBV6-5 to TRBJ2-7; 8 nucleotides match TRBD2. Germline values: CDR1 MNHEY, CDR2 SVGAGI. The CDR3 sequence is 15 residues long. Trimming removed 0 bases from V and 4 bases from J; junction bases left unmatched: 5. CDR3 amino acids: CASSYSSGGRYEQYF. As DNA, the CDR3 is TGTGCCAGCAGTTACTCGAGCGGGGGCCGGTACGAGCAGTACTTC.

This sequence joins TRBV18 and TRBJ2-1; 7 positions match TRBD2. Trimming cost V 3 bases and J 3 bases; bases outside gene matches: 14. The CDR3 spans 18 residues. The germline gives CDR1 KGHSH, CDR2 LQKENI. The CDR3 here is CASSPSLYTGLHYNEQFF. Written as DNA, the CDR3 is TGTGCCAGCTCACCCTCTTTATATACGGGACTACACTACAATGAGCAGTTCTTC.

V and J are TRBV6-2 or TRBV6-3 and TRBJ1-1; 12 bases match TRBD1. This CDR3 region has 16 residues. Germline loops: CDR1 MNHEY, CDR2 SVGEGT. J was trimmed by 2 bases and V by 2 bases; bases with no gene match: 3. CDR3 region: CASSYVGTGGNTEAFF. CDR3 sequence (DNA): TGTGCCAGCAGTTACGTGGGGACAGGGGGCAACACTGAAGCTTTCTTT.

The chain combines TRBV6-2 or TRBV6-3 with TRBJ2-5; 7 nucleotides match TRBD1. The germline V gene has CDR1 MNHEY and CDR2 SVGEGT. After removal of 5 bases from V and 1 base from J, the junction contained 10 bases not matched to a gene. CDR3 length: 16 residues. Written as DNA, the CDR3 is TGTGCCAGCAGTACTGCCGGGACAGTATTCCAAGAGACCCAGTACTTC. As protein: CASSTAGTVFQETQYF.

V is TRBV6-1 and J is TRBJ1-2; 8 nucleotides line up with TRBD1. Trimming cost V 2 bases and J 2 bases; bases outside gene matches: 4. This CDR3 has 15 residues. CDR1 is MNHNS, CDR2 SASEGT, per germline. CDR3: CASSERAGGNYGYTF. Written as DNA, the CDR3 is TGTGCCAGCAGTGAAAGGGCAGGGGGCAACTATGGCTACACCTTC.

This clone was seen a single time. This chain links TRBV4-1 with TRBJ1-4; 8 positions match TRBD1. Germline assignment: CDR1 MGHRA and CDR2 YSYEKL. Unmatched junction bases numbered 10, after V lost 0 bases and J lost 1 base. The CDR3 covers 19 residues. For the CDR3, the DNA is TGCGCCAGCAGCCAAGAGCAAACAGGGGGGAAGGTAACTAATGAAAAACTGTTTTTT. Protein product: CASSQEQTGGKVTNEKLFF.